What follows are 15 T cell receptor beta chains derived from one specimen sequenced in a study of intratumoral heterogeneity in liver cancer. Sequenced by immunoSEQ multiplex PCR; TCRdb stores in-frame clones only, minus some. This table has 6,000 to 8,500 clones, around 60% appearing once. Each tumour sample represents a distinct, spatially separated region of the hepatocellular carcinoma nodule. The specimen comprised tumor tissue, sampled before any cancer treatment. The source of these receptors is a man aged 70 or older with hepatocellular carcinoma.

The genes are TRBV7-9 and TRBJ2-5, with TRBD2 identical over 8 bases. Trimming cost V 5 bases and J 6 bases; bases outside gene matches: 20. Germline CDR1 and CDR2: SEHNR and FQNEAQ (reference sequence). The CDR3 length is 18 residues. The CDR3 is CASSGHWGTSGGGQTQYF. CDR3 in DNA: TGTGCCAGCAGCGGGCATTGGGGTACGAGCGGGGGAGGTCAGACCCAGTACTTC.

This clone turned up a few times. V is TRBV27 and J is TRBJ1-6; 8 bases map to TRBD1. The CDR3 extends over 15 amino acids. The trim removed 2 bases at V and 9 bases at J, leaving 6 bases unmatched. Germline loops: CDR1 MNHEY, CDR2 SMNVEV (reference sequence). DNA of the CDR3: TGTGCCAGCAGTTTACAGGGGGCCGGGATTTCACCCCTCCACTTT. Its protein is CASSLQGAGISPLHF.

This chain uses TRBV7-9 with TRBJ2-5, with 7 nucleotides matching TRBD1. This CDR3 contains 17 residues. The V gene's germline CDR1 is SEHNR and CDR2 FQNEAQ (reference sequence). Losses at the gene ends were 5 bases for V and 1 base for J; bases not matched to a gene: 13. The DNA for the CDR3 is TGTGCCAGCAGCACGGACAGGAAAACAACATTCCAAGAGACCCAGTACTTC. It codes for CASSTDRKTTFQETQYF.

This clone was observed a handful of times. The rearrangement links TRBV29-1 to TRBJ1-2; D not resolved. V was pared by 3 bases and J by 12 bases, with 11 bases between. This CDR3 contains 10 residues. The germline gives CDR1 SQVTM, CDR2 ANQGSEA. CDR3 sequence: CSVDTEANTF. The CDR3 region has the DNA TGCAGCGTTGACACCGAGGCGAACACCTTC. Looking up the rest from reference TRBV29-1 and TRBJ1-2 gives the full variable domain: SAVISQKPSRDICQRGTSLTIQCQVDSQVTMMFWYRQQPGQSLTLIATANQGSEATYESGFVIDKFPISRPNLTFSTLTVSNMSPEDSSIYLCSVDTEANTFGSGTRLTVV.

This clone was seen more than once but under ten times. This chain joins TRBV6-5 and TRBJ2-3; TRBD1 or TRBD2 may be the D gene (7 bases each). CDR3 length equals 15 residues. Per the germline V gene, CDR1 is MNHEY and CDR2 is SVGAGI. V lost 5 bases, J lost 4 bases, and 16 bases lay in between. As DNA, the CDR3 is TGTGCCAGCAGTCGAACAGGGGAGGGTGCAGATACGCAGTATTTT. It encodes CASSRTGEGADTQYF.

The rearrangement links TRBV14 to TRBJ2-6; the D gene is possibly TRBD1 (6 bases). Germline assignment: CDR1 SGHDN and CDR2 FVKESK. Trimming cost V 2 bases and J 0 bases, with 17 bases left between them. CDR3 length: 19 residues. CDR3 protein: CASSQNWRQAFSGANVLTF. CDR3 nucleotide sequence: TGTGCCAGCAGCCAAAATTGGAGACAGGCCTTCTCTGGGGCCAACGTCCTGACTTTC.

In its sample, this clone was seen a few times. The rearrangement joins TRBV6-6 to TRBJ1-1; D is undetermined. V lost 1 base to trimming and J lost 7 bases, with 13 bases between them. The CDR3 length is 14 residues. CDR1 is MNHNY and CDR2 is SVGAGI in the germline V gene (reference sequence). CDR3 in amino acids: CASSYFGVSGEAFF. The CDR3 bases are TGTGCCAGCAGTTACTTTGGGGTCTCGGGTGAAGCTTTCTTT.

The CDR3 loop is CASSQDPGGQTPLHF. The DNA for the CDR3 is TGCGCCAGCAGCCAAGATCCAGGGGGCCAAACCCCCCTCCACTTT. This rearrangement joins TRBV4-3 to TRBJ1-6, with 8 bases that match TRBD1. The ends lost 0 bases at V and 13 bases at J; junction bases unmatched: 8. Germline CDR1 is LGHNA and CDR2 is YSLEER. The CDR3 is 15 amino acids.

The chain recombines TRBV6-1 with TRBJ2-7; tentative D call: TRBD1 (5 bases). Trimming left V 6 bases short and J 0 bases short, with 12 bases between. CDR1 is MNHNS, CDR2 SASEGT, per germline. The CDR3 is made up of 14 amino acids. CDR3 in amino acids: CASRKGASSYEQYF. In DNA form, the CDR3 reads TGTGCCAGCAGAAAAGGGGCGAGCTCCTACGAGCAGTACTTC.

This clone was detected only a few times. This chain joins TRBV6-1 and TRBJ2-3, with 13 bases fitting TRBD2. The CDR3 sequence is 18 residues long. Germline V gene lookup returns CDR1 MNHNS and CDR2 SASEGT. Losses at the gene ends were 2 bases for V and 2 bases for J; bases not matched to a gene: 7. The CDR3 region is CASSELPGLAGPTDTQYF. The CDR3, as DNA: TGTGCCAGCAGTGAACTTCCGGGACTAGCGGGGCCCACAGATACGCAGTATTTT.

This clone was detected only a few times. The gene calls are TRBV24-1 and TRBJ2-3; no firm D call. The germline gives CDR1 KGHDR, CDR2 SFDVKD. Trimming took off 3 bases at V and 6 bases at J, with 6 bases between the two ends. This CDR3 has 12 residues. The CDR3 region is CATSDPEDTQYF. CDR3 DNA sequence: TGTGCCACCAGTGATCCTGAGGATACGCAGTATTTT.

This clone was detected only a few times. CDR3 amino acids: CASRDREVGANVLTF. The CDR3, as DNA: TGTGCCAGCAGGGACAGGGAAGTTGGGGCCAACGTCCTGACTTTC. The chain couples TRBV2 to TRBJ2-6, with 8 bases that match TRBD1. The CDR3 extends over 15 amino acids. The germline CDR1 and CDR2 sequences are SNHLY and FYNNEI. Germline trimming cut 6 bases from V and 3 bases from J; bases unmatched to any gene: 4.

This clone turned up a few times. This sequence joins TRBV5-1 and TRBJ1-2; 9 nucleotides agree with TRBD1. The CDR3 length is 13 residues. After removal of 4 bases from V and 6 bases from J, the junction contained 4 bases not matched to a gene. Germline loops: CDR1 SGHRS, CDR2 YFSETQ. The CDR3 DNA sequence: TGCGCCAGCAGCCCAGGGACAGGGAATGGCTACACCTTC. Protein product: CASSPGTGNGYTF.

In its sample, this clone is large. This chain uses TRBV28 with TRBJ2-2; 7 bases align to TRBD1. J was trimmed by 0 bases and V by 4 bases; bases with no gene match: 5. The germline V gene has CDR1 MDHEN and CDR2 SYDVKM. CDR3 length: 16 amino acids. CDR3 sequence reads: CASSSPRGSNTGELFF. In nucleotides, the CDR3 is TGTGCCAGCAGTTCCCCCAGGGGGTCGAACACCGGGGAGCTGTTTTTT. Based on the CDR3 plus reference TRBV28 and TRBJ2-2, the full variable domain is DVKVTQSSRYLVKRTGEKVFLECVQDMDHENMFWYRQDPGLGLRLIYFSYDVKMKEKGDIPEGYSVSREKKERFSLILESASTNQTSMYLCASSSPRGSNTGELFFGEGSRLTVL.

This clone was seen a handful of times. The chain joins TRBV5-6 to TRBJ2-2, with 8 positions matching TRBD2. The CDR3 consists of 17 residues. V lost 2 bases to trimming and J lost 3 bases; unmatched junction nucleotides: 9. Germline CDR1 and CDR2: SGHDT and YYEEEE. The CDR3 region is CASSFQERGPHTGELFF. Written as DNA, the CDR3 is TGTGCCAGCAGCTTTCAGGAGCGGGGGCCTCACACCGGGGAGCTGTTTTTT.